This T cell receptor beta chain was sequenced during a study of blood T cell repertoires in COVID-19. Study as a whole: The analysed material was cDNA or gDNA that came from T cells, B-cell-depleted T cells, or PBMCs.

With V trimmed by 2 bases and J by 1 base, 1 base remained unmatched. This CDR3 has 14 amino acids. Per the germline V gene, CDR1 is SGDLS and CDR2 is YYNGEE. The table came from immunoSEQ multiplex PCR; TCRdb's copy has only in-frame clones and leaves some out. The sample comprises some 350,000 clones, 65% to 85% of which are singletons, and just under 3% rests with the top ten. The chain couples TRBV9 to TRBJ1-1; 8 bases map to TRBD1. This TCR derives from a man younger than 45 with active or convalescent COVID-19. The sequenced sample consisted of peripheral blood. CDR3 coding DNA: TGTGCCAGCAGCGTGCAGGGGGCGAACACTGAAGCTTTCTTT. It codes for CASSVQGANTEAFF.